Given below is one TCR beta chain in context. Antigen specificity is unknown. With 4 bases removed from V and 0 bases from J, the gap between germline ends came to 11 bases. The germline V gene has CDR1 SGHRS and CDR2 YFSETQ. This CDR3 contains 15 residues. The entry originates in a study of cytomegalovirus exposure and HLA in healthy donors. The PCR employed 60 Vbeta primers together with 13 Jbeta primers. This table comes from immunoSEQ multiplex PCR, and its TCRdb copy is limited to in-frame clones, with some not included. There are about 130,000 clones in the sample; about 72% occur only once, and 1.5% to 2% lies in the top ten. Regarding the study as a whole: The study found most TCR sequences rare, yet found some public TCRs in many donors. Exclusion as indistinguishable affected some V segments, including TRBV6-2 and TRBV6-3. Judged likely to be a sequencing artifact was a cluster of highly shared sequence variants.

This sequence was found in a man aged 25 to 40 in good health and CMV-seropositive. V usage is TRBV5-1 and J usage is TRBJ2-1, with TRBD2 as a possible D gene (6 bases). Sequencing was done on a sample of PBMCs. This chain's CDR3 is CASSKAGGSYNEQFF. The CDR3 coding sequence is TGCGCCAGCAGCAAAGCGGGCGGCTCCTACAATGAGCAGTTCTTC. Looking up the rest from reference TRBV5-1 and TRBJ2-1 gives the full variable domain: KAGVTQTPRYLIKTRGQQVTLSCSPISGHRSVSWYQQTPGQGLQFLFEYFSETQRNKGNFPGRFSGRQFSNSRSEMNVSTLELGDSALYLCASSKAGGSYNEQFFGPGTRLTVL.